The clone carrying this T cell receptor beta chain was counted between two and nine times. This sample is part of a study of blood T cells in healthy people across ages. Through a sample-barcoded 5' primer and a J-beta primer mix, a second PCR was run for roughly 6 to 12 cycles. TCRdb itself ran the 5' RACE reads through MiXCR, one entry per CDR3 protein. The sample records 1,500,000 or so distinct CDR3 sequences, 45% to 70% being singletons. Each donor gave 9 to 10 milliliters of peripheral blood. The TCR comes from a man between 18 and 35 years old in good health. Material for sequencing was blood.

CDR3 coding DNA: TGCAGTGCTGAGCGGGGGGGTTACAATGAGCAGTTCTTC. This gives the protein CSAERGGYNEQFF. The rearrangement links TRBV20-1 to TRBJ2-1; the match to TRBD2 covers 10 bases. This CDR3 is built from 13 residues. The V gene end was trimmed by 5 bases and the J gene end by 4 bases; junction bases not matched to a gene: 2. Germline V gene lookup returns CDR1 DFQATT and CDR2 SNEGSKA (reference sequence).